These 16 T cell receptor beta chains came from one sample sequenced in a study of a mutant IDH1 vaccine in newly diagnosed glioma. No cognate antigen is known for these TCRs. Profiling relied on immunoSEQ multiplex PCR, and the TCRdb table lists in-frame clones only, not all of them. The table shows roughly 38,000 clones, with roughly 80% occurring only once. Time point in this sample: week 23, last vaccination. In the vaccine, a single dose held 300 ug of the mutant IDH1 20-mer peptide, along with topical imiquimod. Sample: PBMCs, taken from a glioma patient whose treatment included an IDH1 peptide vaccine. The receptors were gathered from a man aged 50 or older with glioma.

V gene TRBV15 combines with J gene TRBJ1-3; D possibly corresponds to TRBD1 (6 bases). V was clipped by 3 bases and J by 0 bases, with 9 bases between them. CDR1 LNHNV and CDR2 YYDKDF come from the germline V gene (reference sequence). The CDR3 length is 15 residues. CDR3 bases: TGTGCCACCAGCAGGGACAGAGCCTCTGGAAACACCATATATTTT. Protein sequence: CATSRDRASGNTIYF.

The CDR3 coding sequence is TGTGCCAGCAGCCAGGGGACAGCCTACGAGCAGTACTTC. It encodes CASSQGTAYEQYF. The chain employs TRBV11-2 and TRBJ2-7; 7 positions match TRBD1. V was clipped by 5 bases and J by 2 bases; unmatched bases: 3. Germline assignment: CDR1 SGHAT and CDR2 FQNNGV. The CDR3 has 13 amino acids.

The gene calls are TRBV6-5 and TRBJ1-5; 7 bases map to TRBD1. Losses at the gene ends were 2 bases for V and 5 bases for J; bases not matched to a gene: 6. This CDR3 has 15 amino acids. The germline V gene has CDR1 MNHEY and CDR2 SVGAGI. DNA for the CDR3: TGTGCCAGCAGTTACGGCAGGGGGGTGGATCAGCCCCAGCATTTT. It encodes CASSYGRGVDQPQHF.

The CDR3 coding sequence is TGTGCCAGCAGTTACGAGGCAGGGTTTGAGACCCAGTACTTC. Amino acids: CASSYEAGFETQYF. The chain is built from TRBV6-5 and TRBJ2-5; TRBD1 might be the D (5 bases). V gave up 2 bases and J gave up 5 bases, with 12 bases separating them. From germline, CDR1 is MNHEY and CDR2 SVGAGI. This CDR3 spans 14 amino acids.

This chain uses TRBV5-1 with TRBJ1-6; 7 nucleotides align to TRBD1. CDR1 and CDR2 (germline): SGHRS, YFSETQ. This CDR3 region has 15 residues. V trimming: 7 bases; J trimming: 10 bases; junction bases outside the gene matches: 14. CDR3 DNA sequence: TGCGCCAGCGCGCAGGGGGATGGAGGAGGGTCACCCCTCCACTTT. Its translation is CASAQGDGGGSPLHF.

This chain connects TRBV5-1 to TRBJ1-6; possible D gene TRBD1, 5 bases. The CDR3 is 15 amino acids. V was trimmed by 3 bases and J by 7 bases, leaving 14 bases between them. Germline lookup yields CDR1 SGHRS and CDR2 YFSETQ. The DNA of the CDR3 is TGCGCCAGCAGCTCGACAGATTCGTTGAATTCACCCCTCCACTTT. It specifies CASSSTDSLNSPLHF.

The chain uses TRBV2 and TRBJ2-2; tentative D call: TRBD2 (6 bases). Looked up from germline, CDR1 is SNHLY and CDR2 is FYNNEI. V was pared by 1 base and J by 7 bases, with 13 bases between. This CDR3 comprises 15 residues. CDR3 region: CASSEERAELGELFF. The CDR3, as DNA: TGTGCCAGCAGTGAAGAGCGGGCCGAACTCGGGGAGCTGTTTTTT.

V usage is TRBV7-9 and J usage is TRBJ1-1; tentative D call: TRBD1 (5 bases). This CDR3 is 14 amino acids long. V gave up 6 bases and J gave up 4 bases, with 15 bases separating them. Germline V gives CDR1 SEHNR, CDR2 FQNEAQ (reference sequence). CDR3 in DNA: TGTGCCAGCAGGATCGGGATGGGGGGCACTGAAGCTTTCTTT. Protein: CASRIGMGGTEAFF. Looking up the rest from reference TRBV7-9 and TRBJ1-1 gives the full variable domain: DTGVSQNPRHKITKRGQNVTFRCDPISEHNRLYWYRQTLGQGPEFLTYFQNEAQLEKSRLLSDRFSAERPKGSFSTLEIQRTEQGDSAMYLCASRIGMGGTEAFFGQGTRLTVV.

This chain uses TRBV10-3 with TRBJ2-3; 15 bases are a match to TRBD2. Germline trimming cut 7 bases from V and 1 base from J; bases unmatched to any gene: 6. Germline values: CDR1 ENHRY, CDR2 SYGVKD. The CDR3 length is 17 residues. DNA of the CDR3: TGTGCCATCAATCCAGGACTAGCGGGGGGGGGCACAGATACGCAGTATTTT. Amino acid sequence: CAINPGLAGGGTDTQYF.

The V gene is TRBV10-3, the J gene TRBJ2-2, with 10 positions matching TRBD1. J was trimmed by 5 bases and V by 10 bases; bases with no gene match: 10. The germline V gene has CDR1 ENHRY and CDR2 SYGVKD. There are 15 residues in the CDR3. CDR3 sequence (DNA): TGTGCCACCGCGGGACAGGGGATCGGAACCGGGGAGCTGTTTTTT. This codes for CATAGQGIGTGELFF.

The V call is TRBV6-5, the J call TRBJ2-7, with D possibly being TRBD1 or TRBD2 (7 bases each). The CDR3 consists of 15 residues. V dropped 0 bases and J dropped 4 bases, with 13 bases sitting between them. Germline V gene lookup returns CDR1 MNHEY and CDR2 SVGAGI. The CDR3 nucleotides read TGTGCCAGCAGTTACTCCGGTCAGGGGGGGTACGAGCAGTACTTC. Translated, it gives CASSYSGQGGYEQYF.

The chain couples TRBV15 to TRBJ2-3; TRBD2 is a possible D gene (6 bases). CDR1 LNHNV and CDR2 YYDKDF come from the germline V gene (reference sequence). Trimming took off 6 bases at V and 6 bases at J, with 16 bases between the two ends. This CDR3 comprises 14 residues. The CDR3 nucleotides read TGTGCCACCAGAGGGACTGCGGGCCGGGATACGCAGTATTTT. It yields the protein CATRGTAGRDTQYF.

V usage is TRBV6-6 and J usage is TRBJ2-7; D tentatively fits TRBD1 or TRBD2 (5 bases each). The germline V and J ends were trimmed by 6 bases and 2 bases, with 17 bases remaining between them. The CDR3 length is 15 residues. CDR1 and CDR2 from the germline V gene are MNHNY and SVGAGI (reference sequence). The CDR3 spells CASSRRGPVAYEQYF. Written as DNA, the CDR3 is TGTGCCAGCAGCCGACGGGGACCAGTGGCCTACGAGCAGTACTTC.

This clone has a handful of counts. The chain couples TRBV5-4 to TRBJ1-2; D is unresolved. Trimming left V 3 bases short and J 4 bases short, with 10 bases between. The CDR3 is 13 residues long. Germline V lookup: CDR1 SGHNT, CDR2 YYREEE (reference sequence). CDR3 DNA: TGTGCCAGCAGCTCGGACGGGGTCTATGGCTACACCTTC. Its translation: CASSSDGVYGYTF.

The chain joins TRBV27 to TRBJ1-1, with D maybe TRBD1 (6 bases). V dropped 5 bases and J dropped 6 bases, with 28 bases sitting between them. The CDR3 spans 18 residues. The germline gives CDR1 MNHEY, CDR2 SMNVEV (reference sequence). The CDR3 nucleotides are TGTGCCAGCAGTCCCTTCTGGTCGGAAGGGGGTCAGGTCGCTGAAGCTTTCTTT. It specifies CASSPFWSEGGQVAEAFF.

The V and J genes are TRBV9 and TRBJ1-2, with 9 nucleotides matching TRBD1. The CDR3 is 15 amino acids. The germline V gene encodes CDR1 SGDLS and CDR2 YYNGEE. V lost 0 bases to trimming and J lost 5 bases; unmatched junction nucleotides: 5. The CDR3 DNA sequence: TGTGCCAGCAGCGTAGAATGGGGGACAGGGTATGGCTACACCTTC. Translation gives CASSVEWGTGYGYTF. The full variable domain, rest sourced from reference TRBV9 and TRBJ1-2, is DSGVTQTPKHLITATGQRVTLRCSPRSGDLSVYWYQQSLDQGLQFLIQYYNGEERAKGNILERFSAQQFPDLHSELNLSSLELGDSALYFCASSVEWGTGYGYTFGSGTRLTVV.